The source of this T cell receptor beta chain is a study of preoperative IRX-2 immunotherapy in early breast cancer. The data were produced by immunoSEQ multiplex PCR, yet TCRdb's version contains in-frame clones alone and is incomplete. The sample shows fewer than 25,000 clones, roughly 90% of them seen only once. Trimming took off 1 base at V and 4 bases at J, with 11 bases between the two ends. Looked up from germline, CDR1 is SGHRS and CDR2 is YFSETQ. The CDR3 sequence is 15 residues long. As for treatment: preoperative locoregional IRX-2 cytokine immunotherapy. This phase Ib study tested locoregional IRX-2 cytokine immunotherapy given before surgery. In this sample, this clone turned up once.

The V and J genes are TRBV5-1 and TRBJ1-4; D call uncertain. This clonotype originated in a human donor with breast cancer. The material sequenced was tumor tissue, taken after IRX-2 immunotherapy. DNA of the CDR3: TGCGCCAGCAGCTTGTTTGGCGGTGGTAATGAAAAACTGTTTTTT. Protein product: CASSLFGGGNEKLFF.